The 8 T cell receptor beta chains below were found in one sample sequenced in a study of T-cell memory formation after mild COVID-19 (dated by TCRdb to about 2021). Libraries were built with 5' RACE. The instrument given in TCRdb is Illumina NovaSeq 6000. The public reads were reanalyzed by TCRdb: fastp trimming at Q25, MiXCR alignment, in-frame beta chains only. All rows with the same CDR3 protein become a single entry with the most common DNA and genes. Recorded for this sample are some 310,000 distinct CDR3 sequences; 20% to 25% of them occurred a single time. The ten largest clones capture 21% of the sample. The sequenced material came from PBMCs or a T cell subset sorted from them (not recorded which). The source is a man between 18 and 35 years old who had mild COVID-19 (a few samples of this study predate the infection). The sample titles of this study are shuffled in the database, so cell type and time point are left out; the donor was told from shared clones.

CDR3 in amino acids: CASSLAPGVETQYF. CDR3 nucleotide sequence: TGTGCCAGCAGCTTAGCGCCAGGGGTTGAGACCCAGTACTTC. The V and J genes are TRBV7-2 and TRBJ2-5, with D maybe TRBD1 (6 bases). Germline V gene lookup returns CDR1 SGHTA and CDR2 FQGNSA. The CDR3 spans 14 residues. Trimming took off 0 bases at V and 5 bases at J, with 10 bases between the two ends.

The chain uses TRBV2 and TRBJ2-2, with D uncertain. This CDR3 is built from 15 residues. Germline V gene sequence: CDR1 SNHLY, CDR2 FYNNEI. The V end lost 6 bases, the J end lost 0 bases, and 11 bases lay between the germline ends. The CDR3 loop reads CASRWTEANTGELFF. The CDR3 DNA follows: TGTGCCAGCAGGTGGACGGAAGCGAACACCGGGGAGCTGTTTTTT.

This chain connects TRBV28 to TRBJ1-2; D is unresolved. Germline CDR1 is MDHEN and CDR2 is SYDVKM. The CDR3 has 15 residues. V lost 2 bases and J lost 4, with 14 bases in between. The CDR3 reads CASSLVGTSRYGYTF. CDR3 sequence (DNA): TGTGCCAGCAGTTTAGTGGGCACATCGCGCTATGGCTACACCTTC.

The chain joins TRBV4-2 to TRBJ2-1; TRBD2 matches at 13 bases. Trimming took 0 bases from V and 4 from J; bases not matched to a gene: 6. CDR3 length: 18 amino acids. The germline CDR1 and CDR2 sequences are LGHNA and YNFKEQ. CDR3 protein: CASSQDSLAGGPYNEQFF. In nucleotides, the CDR3 is TGTGCCAGCAGCCAAGATTCACTAGCGGGGGGGCCTTACAATGAGCAGTTCTTC.

V gene TRBV29-1 combines with J gene TRBJ2-1; tentatively, D is TRBD1 or TRBD2 (5 bases each). Trimming stripped 8 bases from V and 15 bases from J, with 17 bases between. The CDR3 runs to 10 residues. CDR1 SQVTM and CDR2 ANQGSEA come from the germline V gene. The CDR3 region has the DNA TGCAGCATATCGGGACCACCACCGTTCTTC. Its protein product is CSISGPPPFF.

The chain uses TRBV7-3 and TRBJ1-1, with D uncertain. CDR1 and CDR2 from the germline V gene are SGHTA and FQGTGA. V lost 4 bases, J lost 1 base, and 13 bases lay in between. The CDR3 contains 15 residues. The CDR3 loop reads CASSWMSRGNTEAFF. Here the CDR3 DNA reads TGTGCCAGCAGCTGGATGTCCCGTGGGAACACTGAAGCTTTCTTT.

There are a few counts of this clonotype. The CDR3 DNA sequence: TGTGCCAGCACCGCGGGACAGAGAAATAATTCACCCCTCCACTTT. Its protein product is CASTAGQRNNSPLHF. The gene calls are TRBV6-2 or TRBV6-3 and TRBJ1-6, with 7 bases aligning to TRBD1. The CDR3 runs 15 residues. The V segment lost 7 bases and the J segment 5 bases; nucleotides outside the gene matches: 8. Germline values: CDR1 MNHEY, CDR2 SVGEGT.

The chain carries TRBV7-2 and TRBJ2-6; D unresolved. V dropped 6 bases and J dropped 0 bases, with 3 bases sitting between them. Germline CDR1 reads SGHTA; CDR2 reads FQGNSA. The CDR3 has 13 residues. The CDR3 DNA reads TGTGCCAGCAGGCGCTCTGGGGCCAACGTCCTGACTTTC. Translated: CASRRSGANVLTF.